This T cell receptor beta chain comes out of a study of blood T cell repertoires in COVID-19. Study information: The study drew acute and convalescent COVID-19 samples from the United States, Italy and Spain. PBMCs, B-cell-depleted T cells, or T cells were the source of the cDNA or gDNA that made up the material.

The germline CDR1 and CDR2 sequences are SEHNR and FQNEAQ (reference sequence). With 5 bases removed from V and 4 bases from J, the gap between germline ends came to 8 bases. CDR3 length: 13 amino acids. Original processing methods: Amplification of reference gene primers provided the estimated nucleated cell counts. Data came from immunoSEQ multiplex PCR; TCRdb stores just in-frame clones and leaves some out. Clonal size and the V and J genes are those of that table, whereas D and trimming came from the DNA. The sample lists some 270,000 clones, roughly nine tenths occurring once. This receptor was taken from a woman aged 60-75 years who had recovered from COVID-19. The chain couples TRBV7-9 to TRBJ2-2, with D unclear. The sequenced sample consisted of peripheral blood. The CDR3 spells CASSLSGTGELFF. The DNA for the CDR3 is TGTGCCAGCAGCCTGTCGGGCACCGGGGAGCTGTTTTTT.